In this sample, the clone carrying this TCR beta chain turned up a few times. Its specificity is unknown. The CDR3 has 15 amino acids. J was trimmed by 7 bases and V by 5 bases; bases with no gene match: 8. CDR1 is MDHEN, CDR2 SYDVKM, per germline. The record originates from a study of T cell repertoires in cytomegalovirus infection. Overall study: CMV infection plus the matching HLA type was flagged by public TCR beta signatures. Overall study findings and caveats: It was HLA-C-restricted CMV-specific TCR beta clonotypes that dominated the response ex vivo. Summed frequency of public TCR beta families distinguished CMV carriers with the relevant HLA.

TCRdb used MiXCR to reprocess the reads, holding one entry per CDR3 protein. The sample holds around 330,000 distinct CDR3 sequences, roughly 17% seen once. The chain uses TRBV28 and TRBJ1-2; 12 nucleotides match TRBD1. The source is a human donor in good health (CMV status not recorded). Some clones in this sample may be carry-over from other donors' samples. Sequenced material: PBMCs. The CDR3 nucleotides are TGTGCCAGCAGTCCCCCGGGGGACAGGGGGCCTGGCTACACCTTC. It encodes CASSPPGDRGPGYTF.